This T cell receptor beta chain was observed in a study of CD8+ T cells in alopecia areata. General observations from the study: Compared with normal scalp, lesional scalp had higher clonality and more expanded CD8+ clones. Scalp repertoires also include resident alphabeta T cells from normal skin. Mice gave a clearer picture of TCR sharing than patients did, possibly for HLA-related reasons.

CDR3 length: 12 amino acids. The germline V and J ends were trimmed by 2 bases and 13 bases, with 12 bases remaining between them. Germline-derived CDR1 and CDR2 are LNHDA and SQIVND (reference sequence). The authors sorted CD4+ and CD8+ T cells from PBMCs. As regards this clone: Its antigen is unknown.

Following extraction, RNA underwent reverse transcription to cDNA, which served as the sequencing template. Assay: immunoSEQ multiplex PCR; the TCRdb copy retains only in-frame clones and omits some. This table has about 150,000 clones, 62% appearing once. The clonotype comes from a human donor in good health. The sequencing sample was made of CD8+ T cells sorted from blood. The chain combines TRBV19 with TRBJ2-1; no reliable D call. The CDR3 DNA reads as TGTGCCAGTAGTATAAACACTCGATCCCAGTTCTTC. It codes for CASSINTRSQFF.